This note documents a single T cell receptor (beta chain) sequence. Its antigen target is currently unknown. No much larger clone is present one base from it, and per-base qualities are unavailable. The sample was run on an Illumina HiSeq 2500. Quantitative 5'-RACE with molecular barcodes was used to prepare TCR beta libraries. The authors processed their data as follows. To identify disease-linked TCR variants, a new computational method was used, one built on a probabilistic model of VDJ rearrangement. TCRdb's own reprocessing of the public reads used fastp at Q25 and MiXCR and kept productive beta chains. Every distinct CDR3 protein forms one entry, paired with its most common genes and DNA. TCRdb, not the original authors, processed these V and J calls. In all, the sample holds approximately 300,000 distinct CDR3 sequences, and less than 25% of those were seen once. Roughly 3.6% of the sample is taken by the ten largest.

This entry is derived from a study of CD8 T cells in ankylosing spondylitis (dated by TCRdb to the late 2010s). The study in broad terms: The study profiled T cell receptor beta repertoires in healthy donors and ankylosing spondylitis patients to find disease-linked TCR variants. Samples of peripheral blood were taken, and for ankylosing spondylitis patients, synovial fluid was collected as well. The full study cohort comprised approximately 23 ankylosing spondylitis patients and about a hundred healthy donors. On the study overall, not on this receptor specifically: Some motif variants had previously been reported in the synovial fluid and blood of reactive arthritis patients, which suggests shared mechanisms of disease initiation. The disease-linked clones had a CD8+ phenotype and were found at relatively low frequencies in peripheral blood. According to the report, matched synovial fluid samples from ankylosing spondylitis patients were significantly enriched for the disease-linked clones. Blood from ankylosing spondylitis patients appeared to be characterized by a TCR beta motif made up of 8 or 9 highly homologous amino acid variants.

At the junction V is shortened by 5 bases and J by 7 bases; bases outside the gene matches: 16. Including cysteine and phenylalanine, the CDR3 has 16 amino acids. The DNA shown is the 48-base CDR3, in frame from base 1. CDR1 and CDR2 are drawn from the germline V gene (reference sequence): MNHEY, SMNVEV. The chain is encoded by TRBV27 joined to TRBJ2-5; 7 bases in the junction line up with TRBD2. This TCR derives from a female donor with ankylosing spondylitis or in good health (not recorded which). Sequencing input: blood, either unsorted or a sorted T cell fraction (not recorded which). The nucleotides are TGTGCCAGCAGTCCGGCAATAGCGGGCCTGAGCGGGACCCAGTACTTC. This encodes CASSPAIAGLSGTQYF.